This passage covers 23 T cell receptor beta chains from one sample sequenced in a study of radiotherapy plus CTLA-4 blockade in lung cancer. The protocol was immunoSEQ multiplex PCR, while the TCRdb copy is restricted to in-frame clones and leaves out a portion. The data contain some 90,000 clones, around four fifths of them singletons. The source was peripheral blood, collected from a patient treated with radiotherapy plus ipilimumab. The origin of the receptors is a human donor with non-small cell lung cancer who had stable disease on radiotherapy plus ipilimumab.

The CDR3 loop is CASSLVPSGTIYNEQFF. CDR3 DNA: TGCGCCAGCAGCTTGGTTCCTAGCGGTACAATCTACAATGAGCAGTTCTTC. The chain joins TRBV5-1 to TRBJ2-1; 7 bases fit TRBD2. The CDR3 extends over 17 amino acids. Germline CDR1 is SGHRS and CDR2 is YFSETQ. V lost 0 bases to trimming and J lost 3 bases; unmatched junction nucleotides: 9. Full variable domain (remainder filled in from reference TRBV5-1 and TRBJ2-1): KAGVTQTPRYLIKTRGQQVTLSCSPISGHRSVSWYQQTPGQGLQFLFEYFSETQRNKGNFPGRFSGRQFSNSRSEMNVSTLELGDSALYLCASSLVPSGTIYNEQFFGPGTRLTVL.

This clone came up a few times. The J gene is TRBJ1-1, the V gene TRBV18, with a tentative D call TRBD1 (5 bases). This CDR3 contains 14 residues. From germline, CDR1 is KGHSH and CDR2 LQKENI. Trimming took off 5 bases at V and 1 base at J, with 11 bases between the two ends. The chain's CDR3 is CASSIGGQNTEAFF. The CDR3, as DNA: TGTGCCAGCTCAATCGGAGGACAGAACACTGAAGCTTTCTTT.

The chain links TRBV6-6 to TRBJ1-6; D ambiguous. The germline V and J ends were trimmed by 9 bases and 5 bases, with 14 bases remaining between them. The CDR3 is 14 amino acids. The V gene's germline CDR1 is MNHNY and CDR2 SVGAGI (reference sequence). In nucleotides, the CDR3 is TGTGCCAGTCGACCGCTTACTGATAATTCACCCCTCCACTTT. Amino acids: CASRPLTDNSPLHF.

This rearrangement joins TRBV10-3 to TRBJ1-1, with TRBD1 identical over 10 bases. The trim removed 7 bases at V and 3 bases at J, leaving 2 bases unmatched. In germline, CDR1 is ENHRY, CDR2 SYGVKD. The CDR3 runs to 13 residues. The DNA of the CDR3 is TGTGCCATCACTGGACAGGGGGACACTGAAGCTTTCTTT. Protein sequence: CAITGQGDTEAFF.

The CDR3 region is CASSLGGLDHYGYTF. The CDR3 DNA reads TGTGCCAGCAGCTTAGGGGGCCTAGACCACTATGGCTACACCTTC. The rearrangement uses TRBV11-2 and TRBJ1-2, with a tentative D call TRBD1 (5 bases). CDR3 length: 15 residues. Looked up from germline, CDR1 is SGHAT and CDR2 is FQNNGV. The ends were cut back, 1 base at V and 3 bases at J, with 12 bases in the middle.

This sequence joins TRBV5-1 and TRBJ2-3; D may be TRBD2 (6 bases). CDR3 length equals 14 residues. CDR1 SGHRS and CDR2 YFSETQ come from the germline V gene. V lost 5 bases to trimming and J lost 4 bases, with 14 bases between them. The CDR3 nucleotides are TGCGCCAGCAGAAGCGGGTCGGACGCAGATACGCAGTATTTT. It is translated as CASRSGSDADTQYF.

The V gene is TRBV27, the J gene TRBJ2-7; 10 bases agree with TRBD1. Per the germline V gene, CDR1 is MNHEY and CDR2 is SMNVEV (reference sequence). The V and J ends lost 3 bases and 6 bases, in that order; junction bases with no gene match: 8. The length of the CDR3 is 15 residues. The CDR3 sequence is CASSFRGTGVAEQYF. The DNA of the CDR3 is TGTGCCAGCAGTTTCCGCGGGACAGGGGTAGCCGAGCAGTACTTC.

This rearrangement joins TRBV7-9 to TRBJ2-3; 9 bases match TRBD2. This CDR3 is built from 15 residues. The J segment lost 2 bases and the V segment lost 5 bases, leaving 5 bases of the junction unmatched. Germline assignment: CDR1 SEHNR and CDR2 FQNEAQ (reference sequence). In DNA, the CDR3 is TGTGCCAGCAGCCACAGCGGGGGGACCACAGATACGCAGTATTTT. This encodes CASSHSGGTTDTQYF.

The chain joins TRBV19 to TRBJ1-1; no clear D. The V end was cut by 3 bases, the J end by 0 bases, with 8 bases between. In germline, CDR1 is LNHDA, CDR2 SQIVND (reference sequence). CDR3 length equals 14 residues. CDR3 region: CASSMARMNTEAFF. CDR3 bases: TGTGCCAGTAGTATGGCACGGATGAACACTGAAGCTTTCTTT.

The rearrangement joins TRBV29-1 to TRBJ2-7; 9 bases agree with TRBD1. In germline, CDR1 is SQVTM, CDR2 ANQGSEA. With 6 bases clipped from V and 5 bases from J, the junction kept 5 bases outside the gene matches. The CDR3 consists of 12 residues. The CDR3 DNA reads as TGCAGCGTGTCCTGGGACAGGGACGAGCAGTACTTC. As protein: CSVSWDRDEQYF.

This clone was picked up one time. V and J are TRBV4-1 and TRBJ2-5; possible D gene TRBD2, 5 bases. This CDR3 comprises 17 residues. Germline-derived CDR1 and CDR2 are MGHRA and YSYEKL. V gave up 6 bases and J gave up 5 bases, with 25 bases separating them. As DNA, the CDR3 is TGCGCCAGCAGACACGCCCCGGACGTCTCGGGGATGGAGACCCAGTACTTC. Its translation: CASRHAPDVSGMETQYF.

This chain uses TRBV6-5 with TRBJ1-6; D uncertain. Trimming cost V 5 bases and J 3 bases, with 5 bases left between them. The CDR3 has 13 amino acids. Germline V gene sequence: CDR1 MNHEY, CDR2 SVGAGI. The CDR3 is CASSLNYNSPLHF. The DNA for the CDR3 is TGTGCCAGCAGTCTAAACTATAATTCACCCCTCCACTTT.

The J gene is TRBJ2-7, the V gene TRBV11-2; 11 nucleotides agree with TRBD1. V gave up 5 bases and J gave up 6 bases; unmatched junction bases: 3. CDR3 length equals 13 residues. Germline V gene sequence: CDR1 SGHAT, CDR2 FQNNGV. The CDR3 DNA is TGTGCCAGCAGCCAGGACAGGGGGCGCGAGCAGTACTTC. It translates to CASSQDRGREQYF.

The CDR3 reads CASSERGQVAGYTF. CDR3 bases: TGTGCCAGCAGTGAACGGGGACAGGTGGCTGGCTACACCTTC. The rearrangement links TRBV6-1 to TRBJ1-2, with TRBD1 matching 8 bases. Germline loops: CDR1 MNHNS, CDR2 SASEGT. V was clipped by 2 bases and J by 7 bases; unmatched bases: 6. The CDR3 is 14 residues long.

The rearrangement uses TRBV9 and TRBJ1-5; D is perhaps TRBD1 (5 bases). The CDR3 totals 16 residues. The germline V gene has CDR1 SGDLS and CDR2 YYNGEE. The germline V and J ends were trimmed by 3 bases and 2 bases, with 15 bases remaining between them. In nucleotides, the CDR3 is TGTGCCAGCAGCGGTGGGGCGGGGCTCGGCAATCAGCCCCAGCATTTT. Its translation: CASSGGAGLGNQPQHF.

The chain links TRBV6-4 to TRBJ1-1; D may be TRBD1 (6 bases). Germline V gene sequence: CDR1 MRHNA, CDR2 SNTAGT. This CDR3 has 13 residues. The V end lost 8 bases, the J end lost 5 bases, and 15 bases lay between the germline ends. CDR3 coding DNA: TGTGCCAGCCCAAACCTGGGGGCTACTGAAGCTTTCTTT. It is translated as CASPNLGATEAFF.

The count of this clone is one. The chain is built from TRBV5-1 and TRBJ2-1, with 12 bases matching TRBD2. This CDR3 is built from 18 residues. CDR1 and CDR2 from the germline V gene are SGHRS and YFSETQ. V was clipped by 3 bases and J by 6 bases; unmatched bases: 13. Written as DNA, the CDR3 is TGCGCCAGCAGCTCATCATTACGGACTAGCGGGGCGCCCAATGAGCAGTTCTTC. This translates into CASSSSLRTSGAPNEQFF.

The rearrangement links TRBV11-2 to TRBJ2-7; 12 nucleotides match TRBD2. This CDR3 is 18 amino acids long. The V gene's germline CDR1 is SGHAT and CDR2 FQNNGV. With 3 bases clipped from V and 3 bases from J, the junction kept 12 bases outside the gene matches. CDR3 DNA: TGTGCCAGCAGCTTTACGACCCTAGCGGGAGGGCCTTTCTACGAGCAGTACTTC. It specifies CASSFTTLAGGPFYEQYF.

The chain employs TRBV14 and TRBJ2-5; the D call may be TRBD1 or TRBD2 (5 bases each). The V end lost 4 bases, the J end lost 1 base, and 16 bases lay between the germline ends. The CDR3 consists of 16 residues. CDR1 is SGHDN, CDR2 FVKESK, per germline. CDR3 sequence reads: CASSPWGRGLQETQYF. In nucleotides, the CDR3 is TGTGCCAGCAGCCCGTGGGGACGGGGTCTCCAAGAGACCCAGTACTTC.

V usage is TRBV7-2 and J usage is TRBJ2-1, with a possible D match to TRBD2 (6 bases). Trimming removed 0 bases at V and 4 bases at J, with 10 bases between. The CDR3 length is 15 residues. Germline CDR1 reads SGHTA; CDR2 reads FQGNSA. The CDR3 DNA reads as TGTGCCAGCAGCTTAGCGGGGGACTCTTACAATGAGCAGTTCTTC. Translated, it gives CASSLAGDSYNEQFF.

To note about this clone: The identical CDR3 is also encoded by other nucleotide sequences in the sample. This rearrangement joins TRBV19 to TRBJ2-1, with TRBD1 matching over 8 bases. The length of the CDR3 is 14 residues. The germline V gene encodes CDR1 LNHDA and CDR2 SQIVND (reference sequence). With V trimmed by 3 bases and J by 8 bases, 6 bases remained unmatched. CDR3 protein: CASSIGTGGDEQFF. The CDR3 DNA sequence: TGTGCCAGTAGTATTGGAACAGGGGGTGATGAGCAGTTCTTC.

This chain uses TRBV6-1 with TRBJ2-5, with D possibly being TRBD1 (5 bases). Germline V CDR1 and CDR2: MNHNS, SASEGT. V lost 7 bases and J 5 bases, leaving 14 bases between the germline ends. The CDR3 is made up of 13 amino acids. DNA of the CDR3: TGTGCCAGCAAGGTTCCTGCAGGGGAGACCCAGTACTTC. Its protein product is CASKVPAGETQYF.

The chain is built from TRBV11-2 and TRBJ2-5, with no clear D. Germline CDR1 SGHAT, CDR2 FQNNGV. This CDR3 region has 11 residues. The germline V and J ends were trimmed by 11 bases and 5 bases, with 12 bases remaining between them. CDR3 in amino acids: CAPYGSETQYF. The CDR3 coding sequence is TGTGCCCCCTATGGATCGGAGACCCAGTACTTC.